The T cell receptor beta chain under discussion was sequenced for a study of blood T cell repertoires in COVID-19. Study information: Sources were T cells, B-cell-depleted T cells, or PBMCs; the material itself was cDNA or gDNA.

CDR3 length: 14 residues. Germline CDR1 and CDR2: SNHLY and FYNNEI. Trimming cost V 4 bases and J 0 bases, with 9 bases left between them. Original processing methods: Amplification of reference gene primers was used by the study to estimate nucleated cell counts. TCRdb keeps only in-frame clones here, not all; method: immunoSEQ multiplex PCR. V and J calls and clone size are as listed in that table; D and trimming were resolved from the DNA. In the table there are around 180,000 clones, 80% to 90% of which are singletons. Sequenced input: peripheral blood. The V and J genes are TRBV2 and TRBJ1-1; D is perhaps TRBD1 (5 bases). The clonotype was recovered from an elderly woman with COVID-19, enrolled during active disease. CDR3 residues: CASSAGGLNTEAFF. The CDR3 DNA sequence: TGTGCCAGCAGTGCGGGGGGATTGAACACTGAAGCTTTCTTT.